This T cell receptor (beta chain) appears in the sequencing data of a study of OX40 agonist ivuxolimab in advanced cancers. CDR3 length: 11 residues. Assay: immunoSEQ multiplex PCR; the TCRdb copy retains only in-frame clones and omits some. The sample lists under 90,000 clones, approximately 83% seen once, with roughly 1.4% in the top ten. The chain has TRBV21-1 and TRBJ1-2. TRBV21-1 counts as a pseudogene. The sequences come from CD4+ or CD8+ T cells sorted from blood, collected in a trial of the OX40 agonist ivuxolimab. The receptor comes from an adult with an advanced solid tumor such as melanoma, head and neck, liver or kidney cancer. CDR3 DNA: TGTGCCAGCAGCAAAGGTGGGGGCTACACCTTC. It codes for CASSKGGGYTF.